One T cell receptor beta chain is described in this entry. This specimen comes from a study of Ad26.COV2.S vaccination and SARS-CoV-2 variants. The treatment was: some 20 received Ad26.COV2.S at low or high dose, single or two shots; several received placebo; per-sample allocation not given. Sampling occurred on day 63 after the first vaccine or placebo injection. With 8 bases removed from V and 4 bases from J, the gap between germline ends came to 20 bases. The CDR3 has 15 amino acids. Germline lookup yields CDR1 LGHDT and CDR2 YNNKEL (reference sequence). Assay used: immunoSEQ multiplex PCR; TCRdb lists only in-frame clones, some missing. In the table there are about 410,000 clones, about 92% of which are singletons.

This TCR was sampled from a person between 18 and 65 years old who received the Ad26.COV2.S COVID-19 vaccine or a placebo. Sequencing used peripheral blood, obtained in a trial of Ad26.COV2.S vaccine versus placebo. This chain connects TRBV3-1 (or the pseudogene TRBV3-2) to TRBJ2-5, with D perhaps TRBD2 (6 bases). This CDR3 is CASRLRLGRGETQYF. The CDR3, as DNA: TGTGCCAGCCGTCTGAGACTGGGGCGGGGAGAGACCCAGTACTTC.